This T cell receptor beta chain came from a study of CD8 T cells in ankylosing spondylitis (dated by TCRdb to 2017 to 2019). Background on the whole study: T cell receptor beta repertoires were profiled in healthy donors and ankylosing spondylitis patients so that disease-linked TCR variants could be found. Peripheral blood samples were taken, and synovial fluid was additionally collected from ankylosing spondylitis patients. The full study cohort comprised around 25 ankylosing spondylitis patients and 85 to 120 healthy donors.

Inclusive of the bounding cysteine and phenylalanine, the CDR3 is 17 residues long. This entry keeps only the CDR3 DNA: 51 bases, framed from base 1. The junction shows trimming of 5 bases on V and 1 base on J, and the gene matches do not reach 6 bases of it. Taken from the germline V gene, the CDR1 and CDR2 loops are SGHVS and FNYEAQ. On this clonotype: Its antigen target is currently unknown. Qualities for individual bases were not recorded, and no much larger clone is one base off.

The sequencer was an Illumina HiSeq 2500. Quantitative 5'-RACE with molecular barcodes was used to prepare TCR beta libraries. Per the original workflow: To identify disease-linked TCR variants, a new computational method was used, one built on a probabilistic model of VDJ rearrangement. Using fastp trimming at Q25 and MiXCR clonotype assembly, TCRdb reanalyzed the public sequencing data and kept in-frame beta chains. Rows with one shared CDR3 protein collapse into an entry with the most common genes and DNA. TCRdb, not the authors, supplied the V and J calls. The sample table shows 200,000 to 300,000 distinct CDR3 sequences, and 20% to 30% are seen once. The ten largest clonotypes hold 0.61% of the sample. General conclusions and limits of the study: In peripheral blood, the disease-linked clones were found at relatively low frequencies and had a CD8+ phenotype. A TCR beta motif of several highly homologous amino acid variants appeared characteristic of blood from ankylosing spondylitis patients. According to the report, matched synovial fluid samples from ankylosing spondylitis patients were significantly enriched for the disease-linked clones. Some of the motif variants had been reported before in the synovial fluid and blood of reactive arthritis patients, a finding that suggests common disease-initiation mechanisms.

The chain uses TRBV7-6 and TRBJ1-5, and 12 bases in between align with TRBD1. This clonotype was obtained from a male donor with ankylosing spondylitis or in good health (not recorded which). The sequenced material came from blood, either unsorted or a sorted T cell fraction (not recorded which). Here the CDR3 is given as CASSPGTGGASNQPQHF. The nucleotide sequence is TGTGCCAGCAGCCCCGGGACAGGGGGCGCGAGCAATCAGCCCCAGCATTTT.